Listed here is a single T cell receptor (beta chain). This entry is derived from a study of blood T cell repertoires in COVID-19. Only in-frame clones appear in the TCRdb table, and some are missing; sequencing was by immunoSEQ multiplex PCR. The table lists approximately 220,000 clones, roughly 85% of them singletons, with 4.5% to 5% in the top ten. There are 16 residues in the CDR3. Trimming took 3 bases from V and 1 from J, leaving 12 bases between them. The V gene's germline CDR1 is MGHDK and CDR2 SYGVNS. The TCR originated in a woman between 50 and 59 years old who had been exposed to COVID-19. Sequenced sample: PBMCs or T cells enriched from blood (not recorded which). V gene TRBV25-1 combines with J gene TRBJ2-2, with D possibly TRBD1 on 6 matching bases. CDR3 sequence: CASSDVRTVNTGELFF. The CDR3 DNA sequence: TGTGCCAGCAGTGACGTTAGGACAGTGAACACCGGGGAGCTGTTTTTT. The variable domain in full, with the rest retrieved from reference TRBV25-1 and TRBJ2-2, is EADIYQTPRYLVIGTGKKITLECSQTMGHDKMYWYQQDPGMELHLIHYSYGVNSTEKGDLSSESTVSRIRTEHFPLTLESARPSHTSQYLCASSDVRTVNTGELFFGEGSRLTVL.